This T cell receptor beta chain was recovered during a study of vaccination effects on CD4 cells after COVID-19 (dated by TCRdb to between 2021 and 2022). About the investigation overall: In the ViraFEST assay, PBMC were stimulated with viral peptide pools, and TCR sequencing was then used to find antigen-specific CD4+ T cell clonotypes based on their expansion. Each participant received two doses of an mRNA SARS-CoV-2 vaccine, either BNT162b2 or mRNA-1273. Some 2 million PBMC per well were cultured with about 9 ug/ml peptides in IMDM containing about 5% human AB serum, 8.5 to 10 IU/ml IL-2 and gentamicin. The study compared SARS-CoV-2 spike-specific CD4+ TCR repertoires before and after mRNA vaccination in COVID-19 convalescent patients and infection-naive vaccine recipients. Altogether, around 9 COVID-19 convalescent patients and 4 SARS-CoV-2-naive healthy vaccine recipients made up the full study. In the study, cultures from other donors were sequenced using the Oncomine TCR Beta short-read assay on an Illumina iSeq 100. Findings and caveats that apply to the study as a whole: Clones induced by infection and clones induced by vaccination both contracted markedly at late timepoints after vaccination, which fits with T cell responses waning over time. In healthy vaccine recipients, vaccine-induced clones were almost all SARS-CoV-2 mono-reactive, with only 1 of 255 being cross-reactive with common cold coronaviruses. Limitations of the study were the small number of convalescent patients and the absence of early post-infection timepoints.

After 10 to 11 days of culture, CD4+ T cells were isolated with the EasySep CD4+ T cell isolation kit. Negative nucleocapsid antibody results before and after vaccination confirmed that the healthy vaccine recipients had no prior SARS-CoV-2 infection. On days 3 and 7, half of the culture medium was replaced with fresh IL-2-containing medium. Each peptide stimulation condition was cultured in triplicate wells unless otherwise noted. PBMC were separated from whole blood using Ficoll-Paque Plus gradient centrifugation and were then either cryopreserved at -140C or used fresh. The QIAamp micro DNA kit was used to extract genomic DNA from the cultured CD4+ T cells. With regard to this clone: Its specific antigen is unknown. Per-base quality was not reported, and no clone a single base away is much larger than it.

The method was the immunoSEQ multiplex PCR assay. DNA from the CD4+ T cells that had been cultured and isolated underwent TCR beta CDR3 sequencing. Per the source publication's procedure: The analysis removed non-productive TCR sequences, trimmed reads to the CDR3 region, and retained only CDR3s that were 7 or more amino acids long. Antigen-specific clonotypes were identified using the MANAFEST web app by comparison of expansion in peptide wells against reference cultures. To count as positive, a clone had to show expansion at FDR<0.05 compared with the reference and with all other wells, an odds ratio above 5, and a frequency above 0.1% in two replicate wells. A clonotype was called cross-reactive if it was significantly expanded both in SARS-CoV-2 spike wells and in at least one common cold coronavirus spike condition. Using the stringdist R package, CDR3 similarity was measured by Levenshtein distance, and unrooted trees were constructed with ape in R 3.6.1. TCRdb limited this immuneACCESS table to in-frame rearrangements with V and J called. A share of clones is missing; checked studies link under half to unresolved V genes, and the rest is unexplained. Clonal size and the V and J genes are those of that table, whereas D and trimming came from the DNA. For this sample the table gives tens of thousands of clones, of which 65% to 70% were detected only once. Around 4.4% of the sample goes to the ten largest clones.

This clonotype originated in a human donor who received a COVID-19 vaccine. The sample here was CD4+ T cells from PBMCs cultured without peptide, taken before COVID-19 vaccination.

In nucleotides, the sequence is TGTGCCAGCTCACCACGGGGACAGGGGGATGAAAAACTGTTTTTT. It codes for CASSPRGQGDEKLFF. The chain joins TRBV18 to TRBJ1-4, with 11 bases aligning to TRBD1. From the germline V gene, CDR1 is KGHSH and CDR2 is LQKENI. V loses 1 base at its end and J loses 6 bases; junction bases beyond the gene matches: 1. CDR3 length: 15 amino acids, cysteine to phenylalanine. The entry retains the CDR3 DNA only, 45 bases that are in frame from base 1.